The clone carrying this T cell receptor (beta chain) has a count of ten or more. The antigen remains unidentified. After constant-region reverse-primer amplification, full-length variable regions underwent semi-nested PCR with Nested Universal Primer A. TCRdb re-derived calls from the 5' RACE reads in MiXCR, one entry per CDR3 protein. The repertoire holds around 55,000 distinct CDR3 sequences, with more than 20% as singletons. The CDR3 has 14 amino acids. CDR1 SGHRS and CDR2 YFSETQ come from the germline V gene. Trimming at V came to 4 bases and at J to 4 bases, leaving 6 bases not matched to a gene. Study-wide findings and caveats: Larger-cohort validation covered only one TCR beta V-J rearrangement. Tumor memory CD4+ T cell TCR gene usage clustered with blood and lymph node memory CD4+ cells and lymph node naive CD4+ cells. Tumor Tregs overlapped most with tumor, then blood, naive CD4+ cells.

The sorted Tregs were CD4+CD25+CD127-/low cells. The receptor comes from a female donor with breast cancer. The sequenced sample was tumor-infiltrating Tregs sorted from the breast tumor. The rearrangement uses TRBV5-1 and TRBJ2-3, with TRBD1 identical over 7 bases. The CDR3 DNA is TGCGCCAGCAGCGTATTGACAGGGCCAGATACGCAGTATTTT. Translation: CASSVLTGPDTQYF.